A selection of T cell receptor beta chains follows, all from one sample in a study of T cells in Graves' hyperthyroidism and ophthalmopathy. TCRdb ran MiXCR on the multiplex PCR reads and lists one entry per CDR3 protein. The data show about 320,000 distinct CDR3 sequences, 16% seen once. The sequenced sample was blood. The receptors shown here come from a man aged 25 to 45 with Graves' hyperthyroidism. Each CDR3 is given with its conserved first and last residue. The D gene is left open where the match is weak. Clone size is given for some rows only: seen once, a few or many times, or a class if the clone is expanded.

.,14,TRBJ1-5,TRBD1,TRBV4-2,CASSQARGNQPQHF,TGTGCCAGCAGCCAAGCCAGGGGGAATCAGCCCCAGCATTTT
.,18,TRBJ2-2,.,TRBV15,CATSREGLKFWEPGELFF,TGTGCCACCAGCAGAGAAGGGCTTAAATTTTGGGAGCCCGGGGAGCTGTTTTTT
.,14,TRBJ2-5,.,TRBV3-1,CASSQGLNQETQYF,TGTGCCAGCAGCCAAGGACTTAACCAAGAGACCCAGTACTTC
many,15,TRBJ2-1,TRBD2,TRBV3-1,CASSQISGTYNEQFF,TGTGCCAGCAGCCAGATTAGCGGGACCTACAATGAGCAGTTCTTC
few,14,TRBJ2-2,.,TRBV28,CAIAGLENTGELFF,TGTGCCATTGCGGGGCTCGAGAACACCGGGGAGCTGTTTTTT
many,12,TRBJ1-1,.,TRBV18,CASSPPYTEAFF,TGTGCCAGCTCACCACCTTACACTGAAGCTTTCTTT
few,17,TRBJ1-4,TRBD1,TRBV4-1,CASSQGGTGGVGEKLFF,TGCGCCAGCAGCCAAGGAGGGACAGGGGGTGTCGGTGAAAAACTGTTTTTT
many,12,TRBJ1-5,.,TRBV3-1,CASSFRAGAQHF,TGTGCCAGCAGCTTCCGGGCCGGAGCCCAGCATTTT
.,14,TRBJ2-7,.,TRBV7-2,CASSLVAGHNEQYF,TGTGCCAGCAGCTTAGTGGCGGGACACAACGAGCAGTACTTC
.,13,TRBJ2-7,.,TRBV6-1,CASSPRGYYEQYF,TGTGCCAGCAGTCCCAGGGGCTACTACGAGCAGTACTTC
.,13,TRBJ2-3,.,TRBV29-1,CSVEAQEGDTQYF,TGCAGCGTTGAAGCGCAAGAGGGGGATACGCAGTATTTT
many,14,TRBJ2-5,TRBD2,TRBV18,CASSPGTTRETQYF,TGTGCCAGCTCGCCAGGGACTACCCGAGAGACCCAGTACTTC
few,13,TRBJ1-5,TRBD1,TRBV5-4,CASSFNRGQPQHF,TGTGCCAGCAGCTTTAACAGGGGGCAGCCCCAGCATTTT
.,12,TRBJ1-3,.,TRBV5-1,CASSFNGNTIYF,TGCGCCAGCAGCTTTAACGGAAACACCATATATTTT
many,16,TRBJ2-5,TRBD2,TRBV6-6,CASSYSESGSGETQYF,TGTGCCAGCAGTTACTCGGAGAGCGGGAGTGGTGAGACCCAGTACTTC
.,15,TRBJ1-2,.,TRBV10-3,CAISYRALLGYGYTF,TGTGCCATCAGTTACAGAGCCCTACTGGGCTATGGCTACACCTTC
many,12,TRBJ1-1,.,TRBV28,CASNSPGLKAFF,TGTGCCAGCAACTCACCGGGACTTAAAGCTTTCTTT
many,15,TRBJ2-1,.,TRBV11-3,CASSLEGTANNEQFF,TGTGCCAGCAGCTTAGAAGGGACGGCTAACAATGAGCAGTTCTTC
many,11,TRBJ2-5,TRBD2,TRBV2,CASKGEGTQYF,TGTGCCAGCAAAGGGGAGGGGACCCAGTACTTC
.,15,TRBJ2-2,.,TRBV12-3/TRBV12-4,CASSPTRSTTGELFF,TGTGCCAGCAGCCCGACTAGATCAACCACCGGGGAGCTGTTTTTT
few,16,TRBJ2-5,TRBD2,TRBV5-1,CASSSASGRDLETQYF,TGCGCCAGCAGCTCCGCCAGCGGGAGAGATTTGGAGACCCAGTACTTC
many,16,TRBJ2-3,TRBD1,TRBV2,CASYHPDRAPTDTQYF,TGTGCCAGCTACCACCCGGACAGGGCTCCCACAGATACGCAGTATTTT
many,16,TRBJ2-1,TRBD2,TRBV24-1,CATSDPGSGRNNEQFF,TGTGCCACCAGTGACCCTGGTAGCGGGAGGAACAATGAGCAGTTCTTC
many,15,TRBJ2-5,.,TRBV27,CASSLLGEGQETQYF,TGTGCCAGCAGTTTATTAGGGGAAGGGCAAGAGACCCAGTACTTC
many,17,TRBJ2-1,TRBD2,TRBV13,CASSLSSRTSVYNEQFF,TGTGCCAGCAGCTTAAGTTCCCGGACTAGCGTCTACAATGAGCAGTTCTTC
few,16,TRBJ1-6,.,TRBV5-1,CASSLGPGLGNSPLHF,TGCGCCAGCAGCTTGGGGCCGGGGCTCGGTAATTCACCCCTCCACTTT
many,12,TRBJ1-2,.,TRBV3-1,CASSQVGGGYTF,TGTGCCAGCAGCCAAGTTGGTGGTGGCTACACCTTC
many,18,TRBJ1-5,TRBD1,TRBV7-2,CASSLVAIRGAGNQPQHF,TGTGCCAGCAGCTTAGTGGCCATCAGGGGGGCCGGCAATCAGCCCCAGCATTTT
.,12,TRBJ2-5,TRBD1,TRBV20-1,CSAHRGQQTQYF,TGCAGTGCCCACAGGGGGCAACAGACCCAGTACTTC
.,15,TRBJ2-3,TRBD1,TRBV15,CATSQDRGITDTQYF,TGTGCCACCAGCCAGGACAGGGGAATCACAGATACGCAGTATTTT
few,17,TRBJ2-1,TRBD2,TRBV2,CASSEVQAGASYNEQFF,TGTGCCAGCAGTGAGGTTCAAGCGGGAGCCTCCTACAATGAGCAGTTCTTC
.,12,TRBJ2-3,TRBD1,TRBV7-9,CASGTGTRTQYF,TGTGCCAGCGGGACAGGGACCCGAACGCAGTATTTT
many,16,TRBJ2-3,.,TRBV20-1,CSARVFQGGRTDTQYF,TGCAGTGCTAGAGTTTTTCAGGGGGGGAGGACAGATACGCAGTATTTT
few,16,TRBJ1-6,.,TRBV7-2,CASRERSSGSNSPLHF,TGTGCCAGCAGGGAACGATCAAGTGGCTCGAATTCACCCCTCCACTTT
few,12,TRBJ1-6,.,TRBV11-2,CASSLEESPLHF,TGTGCCAGCAGCTTAGAGGAGTCACCCCTCCACTTT
many,14,TRBJ1-1,.,TRBV27,CASSPIWGGTEAFF,TGTGCCAGCAGCCCCATATGGGGAGGAACTGAAGCTTTCTTT
many,14,TRBJ1-1,.,TRBV27,CASKTEPVHTEAFF,TGTGCCAGCAAAACCGAGCCGGTTCACACTGAAGCTTTCTTT
many,15,TRBJ2-3,.,TRBV5-1,CASSWHQGGTDTQYF,TGCGCCAGCAGCTGGCACCAGGGAGGCACAGATACGCAGTATTTT
many,17,TRBJ1-6,.,TRBV2,CASSEGDLVVLRSPLHF,TGTGCCAGCAGTGAGGGGGATTTGGTAGTGCTGCGGTCACCCCTCCACTTT
many,13,TRBJ1-1,.,TRBV7-9,CASNKVGSAGAFF,TGTGCCAGCAATAAAGTCGGCTCTGCTGGAGCTTTCTTT
many,14,TRBJ1-3,.,TRBV11-2,CASGPRVPGNTIYF,TGTGCCAGCGGACCTCGAGTGCCTGGAAACACCATATATTTT